The 18 T cell receptor beta chains listed next were all sequenced from one sample in a study of T-cell reconstitution after alpha-beta-depleted transplantation in children. Unique molecular identifiers were used in preparing the TCRbeta library. TCRdb re-called the PCR reads with MiXCR, one entry per CDR3 protein. The data contain hundreds of thousands of distinct CDR3 sequences, 10% to 15% of them singletons. Sequenced material: PBMCs, mostly from graft donor cells, taken 360 days after TCRalphabeta/CD19-depleted stem cell transplant. Receptors were obtained from a male patient under 18 who had a stem cell transplant for acute myeloid leukemia, so the T cells may come from the graft donor.

This clonotype has just a few counts. The chain carries TRBV12-5 and TRBJ2-3, with 7 bases identical to TRBD1. This CDR3 is 15 amino acids long. The V and J ends lost 6 bases and 1 base, in that order; junction bases with no gene match: 7. Germline loops: CDR1 LGHNT, CDR2 FRNRAP. The CDR3 DNA sequence: TGTGCTAGTGGCCTGACAGGGCCCGGCACAGATACGCAGTATTTT. Protein sequence: CASGLTGPGTDTQYF.

This chain uses TRBV12-3 or TRBV12-4 with TRBJ2-7; 9 bases line up with TRBD2. The CDR3 runs to 16 residues. V was clipped by 3 bases and J by 7 bases; unmatched bases: 13. For the CDR3, the DNA is TGTGCCAGCAGTTTCGAACAACTAGCGGGTGAAGGAGAGCAGTACTTC. As protein: CASSFEQLAGEGEQYF.

This clonotype was found many times. The chain couples TRBV6-2 or TRBV6-3 to TRBJ2-7; D remains ambiguous. V was trimmed by 5 bases and J by 3 bases, leaving 5 bases between them. The CDR3 consists of 11 residues. Germline values: CDR1 MNHEY, CDR2 SVGEGT. The CDR3 region has the DNA TGTGCCAGCAGTCAAAACTACGAGCAGTACTTC. Its translation is CASSQNYEQYF.

The rearrangement links TRBV4-2 to TRBJ2-7; perhaps TRBD1 as D (5 bases). Trimming removed 0 bases at V and 7 bases at J, with 10 bases between. This CDR3 contains 13 residues. Germline lookup yields CDR1 LGHNA and CDR2 YNFKEQ. The CDR3 coding sequence is TGTGCCAGCAGCCAAGATACATCAGGGGAGCAGTACTTC. Translation: CASSQDTSGEQYF.

This clonotype was recorded many times. The rearrangement joins TRBV24-1 to TRBJ2-1; D call uncertain. Germline loops: CDR1 KGHDR, CDR2 SFDVKD. This CDR3 has 17 residues. V lost 4 bases and J 3 bases, leaving 18 bases between the germline ends. Written as DNA, the CDR3 is TGTGCCACCAGTGAACCCAGAGTCGGATTTGGCTACAATGAGCAGTTCTTC. It translates to CATSEPRVGFGYNEQFF.

The gene calls are TRBV12-3 or TRBV12-4 and TRBJ2-3; TRBD2 might be the D (6 bases). V lost 5 bases, J lost 0 bases, and 15 bases lay in between. This CDR3 comprises 16 residues. CDR3 sequence: CASSPGLQASTDTQYF. Here the CDR3 DNA reads TGTGCCAGCAGTCCGGGACTCCAAGCTAGCACAGATACGCAGTATTTT.

This clonotype was seen more than once but under ten times. CDR3 sequence reads: CSARMASRSYNEQFF. The CDR3 bases are TGCAGTGCTAGAATGGCCTCCCGCTCCTACAATGAGCAGTTCTTC. The J gene is TRBJ2-1, the V gene TRBV20-1; D gene uncertain. Trimming took off 2 bases at V and 0 bases at J, with 11 bases between the two ends. Germline V gene data show CDR1 as DFQATT and CDR2 as SNEGSKA (reference sequence). CDR3 length equals 15 residues.

The rearrangement links TRBV7-2 to TRBJ1-2, with 7 bases matching TRBD1. V lost 4 bases and J lost 8; bases outside the gene matches: 4. The germline gives CDR1 SGHTA, CDR2 FQGNSA. CDR3 length: 12 amino acids. The CDR3 DNA follows: TGTGCCAGCAGCTATGACAGGGAAGGCTACACCTTC. Amino acids: CASSYDREGYTF. The full variable domain, in which reference TRBV7-2 and TRBJ1-2 provide the parts outside the CDR3, is GAGVSQSPSNKVTEKGKDVELRCDPISGHTALYWYRQSLGQGLEFLIYFQGNSAPDKSGLPSDRFSAERTGGSVSTLTIQRTQQEDSAVYLCASSYDREGYTFGSGTRLTVV.

The chain combines TRBV5-5 with TRBJ2-7; the match to TRBD1 covers 7 bases. V dropped 4 bases and J dropped 0; count of bases not matched to a gene: 10. CDR3 length: 16 residues. Germline V gene data show CDR1 as SGHKS and CDR2 as YYEKEE (reference sequence). CDR3 region: CASSLTAGTVSYEQYF. The CDR3 region has the DNA TGTGCCAGCAGCCTGACGGCCGGGACAGTCTCCTACGAGCAGTACTTC.

In its sample, this clonotype was seen many times. This rearrangement joins TRBV14 to TRBJ1-2; D perhaps matches TRBD1 (5 bases). This CDR3 contains 16 residues. CDR1 SGHDN and CDR2 FVKESK come from the germline V gene. The V gene lost 1 base and the J gene lost 4 bases, with 16 bases spanning the gap. The CDR3 loop reads CASSQGGPGSSYGYTF. CDR3 nucleotide sequence: TGTGCCAGCAGCCAAGGGGGCCCCGGATCGTCCTATGGCTACACCTTC.

This clonotype has a count of ten or more. The chain recombines TRBV14 with TRBJ1-1; 9 nucleotides align to TRBD1. J lost 5 bases, V lost 4 bases, and 14 bases had no gene match. Germline CDR1 SGHDN, CDR2 FVKESK. The CDR3 length is 17 residues. DNA of the CDR3: TGTGCCAGCAGCCCGGATCCGGGACAGGGTATACGGACTGAAGCTTTCTTT. Translated: CASSPDPGQGIRTEAFF.

This CDR3 is CASSHRDRGWYEQYF. CDR3 DNA: TGTGCCAGCAGCCACCGGGACAGGGGTTGGTACGAGCAGTACTTC. This chain connects TRBV14 to TRBJ2-7; 10 bases match TRBD1. This CDR3 region has 15 residues. With V trimmed by 3 bases and J by 4 bases, 6 bases remained unmatched. CDR1 and CDR2 from the germline V gene are SGHDN and FVKESK. The full variable domain, in which reference TRBV14 and TRBJ2-7 provide the parts outside the CDR3, is EAGVTQFPSHSVIEKGQTVTLRCDPISGHDNLYWYRRVMGKEIKFLLHFVKESKQDESGMPNNRFLAERTGGTYSTLKVQPAELEDSGVYFCASSHRDRGWYEQYFGPGTRLTVT.

This chain connects TRBV11-2 to TRBJ2-1, with 10 positions matching TRBD2. The germline V gene has CDR1 SGHAT and CDR2 FQNNGV. Germline trimming cut 4 bases from V and 5 bases from J; bases unmatched to any gene: 11. The CDR3 covers 17 residues. In DNA, the CDR3 is TGTGCCAGCAGCTCTGTGTTTAGCGGGAGGTCTCACAATGAGCAGTTCTTC. Amino acid sequence: CASSSVFSGRSHNEQFF.

This clonotype has a handful of counts. The rearrangement uses TRBV25-1 and TRBJ2-5; 10 bases agree with TRBD1. The ends lost 7 bases at V and 4 bases at J; junction bases unmatched: 9. This CDR3 region has 15 residues. Germline V gives CDR1 MGHDK, CDR2 SYGVNS. The CDR3 here is CASKLGTGVGETQYF. CDR3 bases: TGTGCCAGCAAACTCGGGACAGGGGTGGGAGAGACCCAGTACTTC.

The CDR3 region is CASITGNTQYF. CDR3 DNA sequence: TGTGCCAGCATTACAGGGAATACGCAGTATTTT. The chain carries TRBV6-5 and TRBJ2-3, with a possible D match to TRBD1 (6 bases). Looked up from germline, CDR1 is MNHEY and CDR2 is SVGAGI. V was pared by 7 bases and J by 7 bases, with 9 bases between. CDR3 size: 11 residues.

The genes are TRBV12-3 or TRBV12-4 and TRBJ2-3; 7 nucleotides match TRBD2. V lost 2 bases and J lost 1; bases outside the gene matches: 12. The CDR3 is 18 amino acids. In DNA, the CDR3 is TGTGCCAGCAGTTTAACCCCAATCGGGGGGACCCGCACAGATACGCAGTATTTT. Protein: CASSLTPIGGTRTDTQYF.

This clonotype appeared a few times. J is TRBJ2-5 and V is TRBV7-8; D remains unclear. The V gene lost 2 bases and the J gene lost 7 bases, with 11 bases spanning the gap. The CDR3 spans 13 residues. CDR1 and CDR2 (germline): SGHVS, FQNEAQ. As DNA, the CDR3 is TGTGCCAGCAGCTTATATCGGTGGGGGACCCAGTACTTC. Translating gives CASSLYRWGTQYF.

This clonotype has ten or more counts. V usage is TRBV9 and J usage is TRBJ2-1; TRBD2 might be the D (6 bases). The CDR3 sequence is 14 residues long. Germline loops: CDR1 SGDLS, CDR2 YYNGEE. V was shortened by 3 bases and J by 0 bases, with 7 bases between the two germline ends. The chain's CDR3 is CASSGDSSYNEQFF. The CDR3 nucleotides are TGTGCCAGCAGCGGGGACTCCTCCTACAATGAGCAGTTCTTC. Full variable domain (outside the CDR3, taken from reference TRBV9 and TRBJ2-1): DSGVTQTPKHLITATGQRVTLRCSPRSGDLSVYWYQQSLDQGLQFLIQYYNGEERAKGNILERFSAQQFPDLHSELNLSSLELGDSALYFCASSGDSSYNEQFFGPGTRLTVL.